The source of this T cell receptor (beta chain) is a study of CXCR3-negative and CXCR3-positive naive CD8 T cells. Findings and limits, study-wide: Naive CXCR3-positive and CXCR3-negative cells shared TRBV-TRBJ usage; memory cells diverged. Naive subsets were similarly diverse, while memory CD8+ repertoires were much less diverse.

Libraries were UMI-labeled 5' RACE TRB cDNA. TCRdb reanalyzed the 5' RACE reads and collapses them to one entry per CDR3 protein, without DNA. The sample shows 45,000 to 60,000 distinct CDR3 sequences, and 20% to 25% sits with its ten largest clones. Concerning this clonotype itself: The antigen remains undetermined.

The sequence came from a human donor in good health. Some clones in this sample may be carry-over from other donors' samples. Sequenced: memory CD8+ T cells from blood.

Here the CDR3 reads CASSHDTYNEQFF. The chain joins TRBV6-5 to TRBJ2-1. CDR1 is MNHEY and CDR2 is SVGAGI in the germline V gene. The CDR3 length is 13 residues.